This TCR beta chain stems from a study of blood T cell repertoires in COVID-19. Study-level background: T cells, B-cell-depleted T cells, or PBMCs provided the cDNA or gDNA that served as material.

Among Cohort 3 donors, those recovered had two negative PCRs, clearance, or symptom resolution. Germline lookup yields CDR1 KGHSH and CDR2 LQKENI. The CDR3 consists of 13 residues. The V end was cut by 3 bases, the J end by 10 bases, with 16 bases between. Per the original data handling: Amplified reference gene primers provided the basis for estimating nucleated cell counts. Profiling relied on immunoSEQ multiplex PCR, and the TCRdb table lists in-frame clones only, not all of them. The V and J calls and the clone size are those of that table, but D and trimming were determined from the DNA. Of under 200,000 clones in the sample, around 80% were seen once.

The chain uses TRBV18 and TRBJ2-7; maybe TRBD2 (6 bases). The TCR originated in an older woman who had recovered from COVID-19. The sequencing input was PBMCs or T cells enriched from blood (not recorded which). The CDR3 reads CASSPGGLQSQYF. The CDR3 DNA reads TGTGCCAGCTCACCTGGAGGGCTGCAGAGTCAGTACTTC.